Sequencing of this T cell receptor beta chain was carried out in a study of shared clonotypes between healthy human individuals. The CDR3 spans 18 residues. Germline loops: CDR1 MNHEY, CDR2 SMNVEV (reference sequence). The ends lost 0 bases at V and 1 base at J; junction bases unmatched: 10. The table came from immunoSEQ multiplex PCR; TCRdb's copy has only in-frame clones and leaves some out. The table includes over a million clones, more than 60% detected once. The sequenced sample was memory CD4+ T cells sorted from blood. Documented subset: CD45RA-negative fraction. The sequence derives from a man younger than 30 in good health. The gene calls are TRBV27 and TRBJ2-3; 7 nucleotides agree with TRBD2. This CDR3 reads CASSLSIMGTTRTDTQYF. As DNA, the CDR3 is TGTGCCAGCAGTTTATCGATAATGGGGACTACCCGCACAGATACGCAGTATTTT.